This T cell receptor beta chain stems from a study of read filtering for tumor transcriptome and immune sequencing. At the level of the study: R-ISS stage counts were eight or nine for I, about 15 for II, 7 for III. Findings and caveats of the study: This fraction held mixed bone marrow immune cells after CD138-negative sorting. Even smaller IR-seq throughput identified most shared clonotypes. Correlation between methods rose after single-read clonotypes were removed.

The CDR3 length is 13 residues. Germline V CDR1 and CDR2: MNHNY, SVGAGI (reference sequence). This clonotype was seen a few times. The antigen remains unidentified. An end of the junction differs from the germline gene, which may be a read error. This library used around 0.4 ug RNA and molecular barcoded adaptors spanning alpha/delta and beta/gamma chains. TCRdb ran MiXCR on the reads and lists one entry per CDR3 protein. The sample records roughly 24,000 distinct CDR3 sequences, roughly 15% being singletons. This TCR derives from a donor at least 40 years old with multiple myeloma. The sample was a population of CD138-negative cells sorted from bone marrow. The V and J genes are TRBV6-6 and TRBJ1-2; D gene uncertain. The CDR3 sequence: CASSFLPNYGYAF. The CDR3 DNA sequence: TGTGCCAGCAGTTTCTTGCCCAATTATGGCTACGCCTTC.